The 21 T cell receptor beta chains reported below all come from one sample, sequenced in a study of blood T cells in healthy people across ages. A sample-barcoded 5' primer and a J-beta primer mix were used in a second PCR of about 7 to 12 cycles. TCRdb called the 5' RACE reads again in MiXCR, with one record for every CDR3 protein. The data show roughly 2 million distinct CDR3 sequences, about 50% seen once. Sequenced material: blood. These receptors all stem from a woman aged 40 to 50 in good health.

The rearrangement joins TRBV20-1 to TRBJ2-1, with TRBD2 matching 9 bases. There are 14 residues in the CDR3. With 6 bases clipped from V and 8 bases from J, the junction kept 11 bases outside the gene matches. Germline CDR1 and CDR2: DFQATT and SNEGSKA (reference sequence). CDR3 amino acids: CSASFAAGGDEQFF. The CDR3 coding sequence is TGCAGTGCCTCATTTGCGGCGGGGGGGGATGAGCAGTTCTTC.

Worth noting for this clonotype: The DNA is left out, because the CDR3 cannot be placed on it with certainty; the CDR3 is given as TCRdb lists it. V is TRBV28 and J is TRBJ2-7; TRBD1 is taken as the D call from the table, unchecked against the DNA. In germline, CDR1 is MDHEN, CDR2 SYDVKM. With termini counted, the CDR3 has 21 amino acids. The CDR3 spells CASSKILGEAFFGQGTYEQYF.

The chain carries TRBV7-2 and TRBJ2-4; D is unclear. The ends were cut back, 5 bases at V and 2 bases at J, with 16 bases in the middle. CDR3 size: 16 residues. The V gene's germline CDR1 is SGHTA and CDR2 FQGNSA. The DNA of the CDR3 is TGTGCCAGCAGCCAAGAGGAAGCAGTCCCCAAAAACATTCAGTACTTC. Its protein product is CASSQEEAVPKNIQYF.

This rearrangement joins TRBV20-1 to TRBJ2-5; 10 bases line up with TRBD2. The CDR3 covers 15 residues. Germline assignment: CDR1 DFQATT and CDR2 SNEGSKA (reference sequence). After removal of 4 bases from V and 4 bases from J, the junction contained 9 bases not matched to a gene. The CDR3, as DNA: TGCAGTGCTAATGGCTTCGAGCGGGGGGGAGAGACCCAGTACTTC. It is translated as CSANGFERGGETQYF.

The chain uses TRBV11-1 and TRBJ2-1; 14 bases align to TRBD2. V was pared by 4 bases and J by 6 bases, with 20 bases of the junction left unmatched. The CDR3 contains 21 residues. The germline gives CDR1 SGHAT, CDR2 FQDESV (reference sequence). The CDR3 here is CASSSLRGTSGGLLLINEQFF. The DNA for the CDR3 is TGTGCCAGCAGCTCTCTCAGGGGGACTAGCGGGGGCCTCCTCTTAATCAATGAGCAGTTCTTC. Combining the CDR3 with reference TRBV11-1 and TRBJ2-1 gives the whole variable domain EAEVAQSPRYKITEKSQAVAFWCDPISGHATLYWYRQILGQGPELLVQFQDESVVDDSQLPKDRFSAERLKGVDSTLKIQPAELGDSAMYLCASSSLRGTSGGLLLINEQFFGPGTRLTVL.

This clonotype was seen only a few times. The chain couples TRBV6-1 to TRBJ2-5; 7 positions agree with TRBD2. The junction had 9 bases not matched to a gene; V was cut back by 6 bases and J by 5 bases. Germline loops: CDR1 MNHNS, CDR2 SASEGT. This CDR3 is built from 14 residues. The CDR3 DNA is TGTGCCAGCAGCCGGGTCAGCGGGATGGAGACCCAGTACTTC. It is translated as CASSRVSGMETQYF.

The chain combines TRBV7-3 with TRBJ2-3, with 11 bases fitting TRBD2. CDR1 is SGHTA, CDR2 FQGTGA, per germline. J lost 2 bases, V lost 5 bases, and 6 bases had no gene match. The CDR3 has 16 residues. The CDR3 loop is CASSPGTSGATDTQYF. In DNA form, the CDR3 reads TGTGCCAGCAGCCCCGGGACTAGCGGAGCCACAGATACGCAGTATTTT.

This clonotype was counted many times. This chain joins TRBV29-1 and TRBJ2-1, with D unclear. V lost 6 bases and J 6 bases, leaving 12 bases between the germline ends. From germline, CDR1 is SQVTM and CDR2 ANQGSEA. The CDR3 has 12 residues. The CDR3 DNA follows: TGCAGCGTACGGGCCATAGGCAATGAGCAGTTCTTC. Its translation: CSVRAIGNEQFF.

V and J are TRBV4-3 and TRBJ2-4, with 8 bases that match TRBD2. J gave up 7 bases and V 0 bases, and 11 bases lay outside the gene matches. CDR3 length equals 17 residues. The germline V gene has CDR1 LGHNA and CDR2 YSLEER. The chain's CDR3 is CASSQDRTGGPGNIQYF. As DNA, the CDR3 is TGCGCCAGCAGCCAAGATAGAACGGGGGGGCCTGGTAACATTCAGTACTTC.

CDR3 DNA: TGTGCCAGCAAGGACACCGGGGATCCAGATACGCAGTATTTT. This translates into CASKDTGDPDTQYF. The chain employs TRBV6-6 and TRBJ2-3; either TRBD1 or TRBD2 may fit D (5 bases each). The V gene lost 7 bases and the J gene lost 4 bases, with 15 bases spanning the gap. Looked up from germline, CDR1 is MNHNY and CDR2 is SVGAGI (reference sequence). The length of the CDR3 is 14 residues.

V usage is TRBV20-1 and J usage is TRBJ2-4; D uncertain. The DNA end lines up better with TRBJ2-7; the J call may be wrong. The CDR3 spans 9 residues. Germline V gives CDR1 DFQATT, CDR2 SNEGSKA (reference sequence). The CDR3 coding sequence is TGCAGTGCTAGCCCCGAGCAGTACTTC. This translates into CSASPEQYF.

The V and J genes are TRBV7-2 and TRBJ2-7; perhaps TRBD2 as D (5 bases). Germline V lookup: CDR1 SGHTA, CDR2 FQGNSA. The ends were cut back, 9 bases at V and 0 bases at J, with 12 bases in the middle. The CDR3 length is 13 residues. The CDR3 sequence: CASKERSSYEQYF. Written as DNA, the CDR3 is TGTGCCAGTAAAGAGCGGAGCTCCTACGAGCAGTACTTC.

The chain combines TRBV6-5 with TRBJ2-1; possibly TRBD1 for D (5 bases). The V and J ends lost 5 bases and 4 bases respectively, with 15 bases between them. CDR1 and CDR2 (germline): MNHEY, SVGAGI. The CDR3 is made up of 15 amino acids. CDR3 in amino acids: CASSRIDAGYNEQFF. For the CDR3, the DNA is TGTGCCAGCAGTCGGATTGACGCAGGGTACAATGAGCAGTTCTTC.

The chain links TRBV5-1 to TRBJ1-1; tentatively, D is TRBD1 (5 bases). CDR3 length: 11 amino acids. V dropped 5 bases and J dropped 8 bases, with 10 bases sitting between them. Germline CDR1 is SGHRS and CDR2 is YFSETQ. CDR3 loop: CASRASGEAFF. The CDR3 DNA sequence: TGCGCCAGCAGAGCGTCAGGGGAAGCTTTCTTT.

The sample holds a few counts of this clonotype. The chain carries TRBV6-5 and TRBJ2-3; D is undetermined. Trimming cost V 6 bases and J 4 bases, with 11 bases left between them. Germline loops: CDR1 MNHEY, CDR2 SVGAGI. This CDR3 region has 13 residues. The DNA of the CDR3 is TGTGCCAGCAGAGGATCTCAGGCAGATACGCAGTATTTT. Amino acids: CASRGSQADTQYF.

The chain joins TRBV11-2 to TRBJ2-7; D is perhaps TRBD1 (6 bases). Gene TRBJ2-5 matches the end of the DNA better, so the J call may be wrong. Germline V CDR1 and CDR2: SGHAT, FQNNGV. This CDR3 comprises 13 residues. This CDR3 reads CASSLVGAGTQYF. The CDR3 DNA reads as TGTGCCAGCAGCTTAGTGGGGGCGGGGACCCAGTACTTC.

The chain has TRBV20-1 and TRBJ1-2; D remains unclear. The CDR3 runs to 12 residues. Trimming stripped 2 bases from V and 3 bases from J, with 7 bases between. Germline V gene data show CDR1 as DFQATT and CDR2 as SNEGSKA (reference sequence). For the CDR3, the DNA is TGCAGTGCTAGAATGGCAGACTATGGCTACACCTTC. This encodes CSARMADYGYTF.

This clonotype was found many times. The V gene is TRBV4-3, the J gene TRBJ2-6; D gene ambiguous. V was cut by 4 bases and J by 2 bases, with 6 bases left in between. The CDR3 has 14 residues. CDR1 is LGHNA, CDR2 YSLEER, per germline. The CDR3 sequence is CASSRGTGANVLTF. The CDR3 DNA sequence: TGCGCCAGCAGCCGAGGAACTGGGGCCAACGTCCTGACTTTC.

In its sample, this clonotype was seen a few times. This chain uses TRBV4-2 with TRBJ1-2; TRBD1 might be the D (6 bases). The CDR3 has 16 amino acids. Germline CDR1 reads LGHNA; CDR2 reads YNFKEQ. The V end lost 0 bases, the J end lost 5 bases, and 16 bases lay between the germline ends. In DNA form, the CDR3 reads TGTGCCAGCAGCCAAGAGACCAGGGGAGAAGAGTATGGCTACACCTTC. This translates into CASSQETRGEEYGYTF.

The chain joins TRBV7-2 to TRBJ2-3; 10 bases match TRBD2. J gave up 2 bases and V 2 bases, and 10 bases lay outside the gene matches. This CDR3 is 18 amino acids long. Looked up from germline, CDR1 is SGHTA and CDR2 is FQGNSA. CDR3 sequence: CASSLSFLAGALTDTQYF. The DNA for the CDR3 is TGTGCCAGCAGCTTAAGCTTCCTAGCGGGGGCCCTCACAGATACGCAGTATTTT.

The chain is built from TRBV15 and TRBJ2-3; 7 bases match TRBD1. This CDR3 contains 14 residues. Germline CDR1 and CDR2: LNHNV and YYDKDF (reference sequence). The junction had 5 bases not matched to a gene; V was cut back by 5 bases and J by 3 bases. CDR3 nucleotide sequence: TGTGCCACCAGCCGCCTGACAGGGACAGATACGCAGTATTTT. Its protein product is CATSRLTGTDTQYF.